This T cell receptor (beta chain) was profiled in a study of blood T cell repertoires in COVID-19. Study as a whole: The origin of the acute and convalescent COVID-19 samples was the United States, Italy and Spain. T cells, B-cell-depleted T cells, or PBMCs provided the cDNA or gDNA that served as material.

In the source study's methods: Amplified reference gene primers provided the basis for estimating nucleated cell counts. Measured with immunoSEQ multiplex PCR; TCRdb has only the in-frame clones, and not every one. V and J calls and clone size are given by that table; D and trimming were obtained from the DNA. The sample carries about 180,000 clones, about 87% recorded once. This CDR3 comprises 15 residues. J was trimmed by 2 bases and V by 2 bases; bases with no gene match: 0. Germline V gene sequence: CDR1 MGHRA, CDR2 YSYEKL. The sequenced sample was peripheral blood. The receptor was isolated from a woman aged 45-59 years with acute or convalescent COVID-19. This chain uses TRBV4-1 with TRBJ2-6, with 7 bases fitting TRBD1. The CDR3 DNA follows: TGCGCCAGCAGCCAAACAGGGGCTGGGGCCAACGTCCTGACTTTC. Its protein is CASSQTGAGANVLTF.